The 29 T cell receptor beta chains in this list originate from one sample, sequenced in a study of glioma-infiltrating T cells after dendritic cell vaccination. The data were produced by immunoSEQ multiplex PCR, yet TCRdb's version contains in-frame clones alone and is incomplete. The profile shows under 130,000 clones, about four fifths of them singletons. The sequenced sample was blood, obtained before dendritic cell vaccination. All receptors derive from a human donor with glioblastoma.

This chain uses TRBV29-1 with TRBJ1-1; D perhaps matches TRBD1 (5 bases). With 3 bases removed from V and 6 bases from J, the gap between germline ends came to 8 bases. Germline assignment: CDR1 SQVTM and CDR2 ANQGSEA. The CDR3 has 11 amino acids. CDR3 residues: CSVEWDSEAFF. CDR3 coding DNA: TGCAGCGTTGAGTGGGACTCTGAAGCTTTCTTT.

This clone was picked up one time. The rearrangement uses TRBV11-2 and TRBJ1-5; a possible D gene is TRBD1 (6 bases). Trimming stripped 5 bases from V and 7 bases from J, with 12 bases between. This CDR3 region has 13 residues. Germline V gene data show CDR1 as SGHAT and CDR2 as FQNNGV. Written as DNA, the CDR3 is TGTGCCAGCAGCATTCCAGGGGAACAGCCCCAGCATTTT. Protein: CASSIPGEQPQHF. The full variable domain, its missing parts supplied by reference TRBV11-2 and TRBJ1-5, is EAGVAQSPRYKIIEKRQSVAFWCNPISGHATLYWYQQILGQGPKLLIQFQNNGVVDDSQLPKDRFSAERLKGVDSTLKIQPAKLEDSAVYLCASSIPGEQPQHFGDGTRLSIL.

This chain connects TRBV19 to TRBJ2-2; the match to TRBD2 covers 10 bases. Germline trimming cut 5 bases from V and 6 bases from J; bases unmatched to any gene: 9. The CDR3 is made up of 16 amino acids. The germline CDR1 and CDR2 sequences are LNHDA and SQIVND (reference sequence). CDR3 in amino acids: CASSESGGAGAGELFF. CDR3 bases: TGTGCCAGTAGTGAGAGCGGGGGGGCCGGGGCCGGGGAGCTGTTTTTT.

The chain joins TRBV30 to TRBJ2-1; TRBD2 agrees at 12 bases. V was pared by 1 base and J by 9 bases, with 10 bases of the junction left unmatched. CDR3 length equals 16 residues. CDR1 and CDR2 from the germline V gene are GTSNPN and SVGIG (reference sequence). The CDR3 region has the DNA TGTGCCTGGAGTGCTCTAGCGGGGGGGTTTTCCATTGAGCAGTTCTTC. This translates into CAWSALAGGFSIEQFF.

The chain employs TRBV7-8 and TRBJ2-2; a weak D match, TRBD2 (5 bases). Germline assignment: CDR1 SGHVS and CDR2 FQNEAQ. V was shortened by 5 bases and J by 3 bases, with 16 bases between the two germline ends. This CDR3 comprises 16 residues. CDR3 in amino acids: CASSPLTTPDTGELFF. The CDR3 DNA reads TGTGCCAGCAGCCCTTTGACTACCCCGGACACCGGGGAGCTGTTTTTT.

The chain is built from TRBV27 and TRBJ2-7, with TRBD1 matching 8 bases. With 2 bases clipped from V and 5 bases from J, the junction kept 11 bases outside the gene matches. The CDR3 length is 16 residues. Germline V CDR1 and CDR2: MNHEY, SMNVEV (reference sequence). CDR3 region: CASSLGDRTAEDEQYF. Here the CDR3 DNA reads TGTGCCAGCAGTTTAGGGGACAGGACCGCTGAAGACGAGCAGTACTTC.

The V call is TRBV19, the J call TRBJ1-2; D remains ambiguous. The CDR3 is made up of 11 amino acids. Trimming pared 3 bases from V and 11 bases from J, leaving 10 bases between. CDR1 LNHDA and CDR2 SQIVND come from the germline V gene (reference sequence). The CDR3 coding sequence is TGTGCCAGTAGTATCCAGGACTTTTACACCTTC. It translates to CASSIQDFYTF.

This chain links TRBV6-6 with TRBJ2-7, with TRBD1 identical over 9 bases. Germline CDR1 and CDR2: MNHNY and SVGAGI (reference sequence). This CDR3 contains 13 residues. The J segment lost 6 bases and the V segment lost 4 bases, leaving 4 bases of the junction unmatched. This chain's CDR3 is CASSWGTGFEQYF. CDR3 nucleotides: TGTGCCAGCAGTTGGGGGACAGGGTTCGAGCAGTACTTC.

The chain is built from TRBV5-1 and TRBJ2-5, with 16 bases aligning to TRBD2. Germline-derived CDR1 and CDR2 are SGHRS and YFSETQ. The CDR3 has 17 residues. The V segment lost 4 bases and the J segment 1 base; nucleotides outside the gene matches: 4. CDR3 sequence (DNA): TGCGCCAGCAGCACGGGGACTAGCGGGGGGGGCCAAGAGACCCAGTACTTC. Its translation is CASSTGTSGGGQETQYF.

The chain is built from TRBV5-1 and TRBJ1-5, with D possibly TRBD1 on 5 matching bases. This CDR3 has 14 residues. Germline V gene sequence: CDR1 SGHRS, CDR2 YFSETQ. Trimming took 0 bases from V and 4 from J, leaving 8 bases between them. CDR3 protein: CASSLGGQNQPQHF. The CDR3 DNA reads TGCGCCAGCAGCTTGGGCGGACAAAATCAGCCCCAGCATTTT.

V and J are TRBV4-1 and TRBJ1-4, with D possibly being TRBD1 (5 bases). The V end lost 0 bases, the J end lost 0 bases, and 8 bases lay between the germline ends. The germline gives CDR1 MGHRA, CDR2 YSYEKL. The CDR3 totals 16 residues. This CDR3 reads CASSQEGVATNEKLFF. In DNA form, the CDR3 reads TGCGCCAGCAGCCAAGAAGGGGTAGCAACTAATGAAAAACTGTTTTTT.

The chain has TRBV9 and TRBJ2-5, with TRBD1 as a possible D gene (6 bases). The J call may not be correct, given that the DNA end is closer to TRBJ2-7. Germline values: CDR1 SGDLS, CDR2 YYNGEE. This CDR3 has 16 residues. The CDR3 protein is CASSPSLGATTVEQYF. CDR3 coding DNA: TGTGCCAGCAGCCCCTCCCTGGGGGCGACTACGGTCGAGCAGTACTTC.

The chain recombines TRBV11-2 with TRBJ2-7; 7 bases fit TRBD1. There are 16 residues in the CDR3. J lost 0 bases, V lost 6 bases, and 11 bases had no gene match. Germline V gives CDR1 SGHAT, CDR2 FQNNGV. The CDR3 DNA follows: TGTGCCAGCAGTCCCGAGGGGGCCGATTACTCCTACGAGCAGTACTTC. This codes for CASSPEGADYSYEQYF.

The chain uses TRBV10-3 and TRBJ2-7, with 10 positions matching TRBD1. Germline CDR1 reads ENHRY; CDR2 reads SYGVKD. V lost 6 bases, J lost 4 bases, and 9 bases stayed unmatched. The CDR3 contains 15 residues. Here the CDR3 reads CAIRLGQGGKYEQYF. CDR3 nucleotide sequence: TGTGCCATCAGACTAGGACAGGGGGGAAAGTACGAGCAGTACTTC.

The chain links TRBV5-1 to TRBJ1-3; a possible D gene is TRBD1 (6 bases). The CDR3 is made up of 14 amino acids. CDR1 and CDR2 (germline): SGHRS, YFSETQ. The V and J ends lost 3 bases and 2 bases respectively, with 9 bases between them. In DNA form, the CDR3 reads TGCGCCAGCAGCTCCAGGGGTCCTGGAAACACCATATATTTT. Translated, it gives CASSSRGPGNTIYF.

The chain employs TRBV7-9 and TRBJ2-1; no clear D. The CDR3 is 14 residues long. Looked up from germline, CDR1 is SEHNR and CDR2 is FQNEAQ (reference sequence). The V end was cut by 5 bases, the J end by 2 bases, with 10 bases between. CDR3: CASSPALPYNEQFF. The CDR3 region has the DNA TGTGCCAGCAGCCCAGCGCTTCCCTACAATGAGCAGTTCTTC.

V is TRBV9 and J is TRBJ2-5; TRBD2 aligns across 8 bases. Losses at the gene ends were 4 bases for V and 1 base for J; bases not matched to a gene: 12. The CDR3 has 17 amino acids. Germline V gene data show CDR1 as SGDLS and CDR2 as YYNGEE. CDR3 sequence reads: CASSRNVVSGGQETQYF. The CDR3 DNA sequence: TGTGCCAGCAGCCGAAACGTAGTGAGCGGGGGCCAAGAGACCCAGTACTTC.

This chain links TRBV4-3 with TRBJ1-5; D is possibly TRBD1 (6 bases). Germline values: CDR1 LGHNA, CDR2 YSLEER. The CDR3 covers 17 residues. V shed 0 bases and J shed 6 bases, with 18 bases lying between them. The CDR3 reads CASSQDLVTGIGQPQHF. The CDR3 DNA reads as TGCGCCAGCAGCCAAGATTTGGTAACAGGGATTGGTCAGCCCCAGCATTTT.

The chain carries TRBV5-1 and TRBJ2-5, with D possibly TRBD1 on 5 matching bases. CDR1 is SGHRS, CDR2 YFSETQ, per germline. The CDR3 totals 14 residues. Trimming shortened V by 5 bases and J by 5 bases, and 16 bases separated the two germline ends. The CDR3 sequence: CASRTAPGRETQYF. The CDR3 DNA is TGCGCCAGCAGGACAGCTCCCGGTAGGGAGACCCAGTACTTC. Full variable domain (missing parts from reference TRBV5-1 and TRBJ2-5): KAGVTQTPRYLIKTRGQQVTLSCSPISGHRSVSWYQQTPGQGLQFLFEYFSETQRNKGNFPGRFSGRQFSNSRSEMNVSTLELGDSALYLCASRTAPGRETQYFGPGTRLLVL.

The rearrangement joins TRBV5-4 to TRBJ1-3; 7 bases match TRBD1. V lost 2 bases, J lost 8 bases, and 7 bases stayed unmatched. The CDR3 is made up of 14 amino acids. From germline, CDR1 is SGHNT and CDR2 YYREEE (reference sequence). The CDR3 coding sequence is TGTGCCAGCAGCTTCGACAGGGCGATACACACCATATATTTT. It specifies CASSFDRAIHTIYF.

V and J are TRBV19 and TRBJ2-5; unclear D gene. CDR3 length: 15 amino acids. The V gene's germline CDR1 is LNHDA and CDR2 SQIVND (reference sequence). The V and J ends lost 3 bases and 5 bases respectively, with 16 bases between them. CDR3 coding DNA: TGTGCCAGTAGTATGCGAGTAGAGCAATGGGAGACCCAGTACTTC. Amino acids: CASSMRVEQWETQYF.

The V and J genes are TRBV25-1 and TRBJ2-7; D perhaps matches TRBD2 (5 bases). V was trimmed by 5 bases and J by 1 base, leaving 12 bases between them. This CDR3 has 14 residues. The germline CDR1 and CDR2 sequences are MGHDK and SYGVNS. The CDR3 sequence: CASSQWTGSYEQYF. The CDR3 DNA reads TGTGCCAGCAGTCAGTGGACGGGGTCCTACGAGCAGTACTTC.

The V and J genes are TRBV11-1 and TRBJ2-3; no clear D gene. The CDR3 runs to 16 residues. Trimming removed 1 base from V and 1 base from J, with 12 bases in between. From germline, CDR1 is SGHAT and CDR2 FQDESV (reference sequence). CDR3 region: CASSLGVSSGTDTQYF. As DNA, the CDR3 is TGTGCCAGCAGCTTAGGTGTGAGCAGCGGCACAGATACGCAGTATTTT.

DNA for the CDR3: TGTGCCAGCAGCAGCGGCCAAGCGGGGGGGGTAACAGATACGCAGTATTTT. As protein: CASSSGQAGGVTDTQYF. The chain recombines TRBV5-4 with TRBJ2-3, with 10 bases aligning to TRBD2. Trimming cost V 4 bases and J 3 bases; bases outside gene matches: 11. This CDR3 is built from 17 residues. Germline assignment: CDR1 SGHNT and CDR2 YYREEE (reference sequence).

This clone was seen more than once but under ten times. This chain links TRBV4-1 with TRBJ1-5; 7 nucleotides match TRBD1. CDR3 size: 16 residues. Germline V gives CDR1 MGHRA, CDR2 YSYEKL. V lost 0 bases to trimming and J lost 0 bases; unmatched junction nucleotides: 2. CDR3 loop: CASSQDTGDSNQPQHF. In DNA, the CDR3 is TGCGCCAGCAGCCAAGATACAGGGGATAGCAATCAGCCCCAGCATTTT.

This clone showed up many times. This chain links TRBV19 with TRBJ1-6; maybe TRBD1 (5 bases). V was trimmed by 3 bases and J by 6 bases, leaving 12 bases between them. The CDR3 runs 15 residues. Germline CDR1 LNHDA, CDR2 SQIVND (reference sequence). The DNA for the CDR3 is TGTGCCAGTAGTATTGGGGGAGGCCTTAATTCACCCCTCCACTTT. As protein: CASSIGGGLNSPLHF.

V usage is TRBV5-1 and J usage is TRBJ2-5; no clear D gene. Trimming removed 0 bases at V and 4 bases at J, with 4 bases between. The CDR3 length is 12 residues. Germline V gives CDR1 SGHRS, CDR2 YFSETQ. The CDR3: CASSLARETQYF. CDR3 in DNA: TGCGCCAGCAGCTTGGCCAGAGAGACCCAGTACTTC.

The gene calls are TRBV7-3 and TRBJ2-2; D is unresolved. The germline V and J ends were trimmed by 2 bases and 4 bases, with 5 bases remaining between them. The CDR3 extends over 13 amino acids. Germline loops: CDR1 SGHTA, CDR2 FQGTGA. The CDR3 region has the DNA TGTGCCAGCAGCTTACGGAGCACCGGGGAGCTGTTTTTT. Protein: CASSLRSTGELFF.

V and J are TRBV9 and TRBJ2-2; D ambiguous. The CDR3 runs 15 residues. In germline, CDR1 is SGDLS, CDR2 YYNGEE. V was clipped by 0 bases and J by 3 bases, with 9 bases between them. The CDR3 DNA sequence: TGTGCCAGCAGCGTAGCCCAAAGCCACACCGGGGAGCTGTTTTTT. Its protein is CASSVAQSHTGELFF.